This entry describes one TCR beta chain. The sample originates from a study of shared clonotypes between healthy human individuals. V was cut by 7 bases and J by 4 bases, with 12 bases left in between. This CDR3 contains 13 residues. From germline, CDR1 is SGHVS and CDR2 FQNEAQ. The assay used deep level. Assay used: immunoSEQ multiplex PCR; TCRdb lists only in-frame clones, some missing. Of roughly 2.1 million clones in the sample, approximately 94% were seen once. Selected positively for CCR7 and CD45RO-negative, naive CD8 cells excluded terminally differentiated effector memory CD45RA+ cells. The donors were adults (healthy and HIV-negative) with no recent acute infections or vaccinations.

This clonotype originated in a man aged 18 to 29 in good health. Some clones in this sample may be carry-over from other donors' samples. The sample was naive CD8+ T cells from PBMCs. The chain is built from TRBV7-8 and TRBJ2-3; D might be TRBD1 (6 bases). DNA of the CDR3: TGTGCCAGCATCCCCCACAGGGCAGATACGCAGTATTTT. Translating it yields CASIPHRADTQYF.